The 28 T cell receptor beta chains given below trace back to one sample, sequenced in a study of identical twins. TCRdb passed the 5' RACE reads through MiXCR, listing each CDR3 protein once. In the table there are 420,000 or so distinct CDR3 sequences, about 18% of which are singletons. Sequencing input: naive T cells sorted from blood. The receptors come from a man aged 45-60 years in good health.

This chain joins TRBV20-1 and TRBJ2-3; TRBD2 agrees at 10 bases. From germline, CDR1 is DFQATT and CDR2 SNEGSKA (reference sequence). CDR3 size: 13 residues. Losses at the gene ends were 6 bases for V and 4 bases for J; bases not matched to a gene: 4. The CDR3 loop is CSATGTSADTQYF. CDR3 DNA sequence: TGCAGTGCAACGGGGACTAGCGCAGATACGCAGTATTTT.

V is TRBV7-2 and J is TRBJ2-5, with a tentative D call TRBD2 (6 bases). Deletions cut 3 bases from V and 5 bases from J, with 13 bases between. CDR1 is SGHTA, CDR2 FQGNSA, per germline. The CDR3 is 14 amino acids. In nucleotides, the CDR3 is TGTGCCAGCAGCTTCCCGGGACTTTTGGAGACCCAGTACTTC. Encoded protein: CASSFPGLLETQYF.

CDR3 loop: CASSSSLAGTEQFF. CDR3 nucleotides: TGCGCCAGCAGCTCGAGCCTGGCGGGGACTGAGCAGTTCTTC. The rearrangement links TRBV5-1 to TRBJ2-1; maybe TRBD2 (6 bases). Germline CDR1 and CDR2: SGHRS and YFSETQ. The CDR3 has 14 amino acids. Between the trimmed V and J ends, which lost 3 bases and 9 bases, there was a span of 16 bases.

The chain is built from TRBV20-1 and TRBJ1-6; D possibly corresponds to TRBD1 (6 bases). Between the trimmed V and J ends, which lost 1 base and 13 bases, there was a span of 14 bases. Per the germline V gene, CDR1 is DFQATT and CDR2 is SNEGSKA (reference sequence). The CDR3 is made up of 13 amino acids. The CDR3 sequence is CSARVTQGLPLHF. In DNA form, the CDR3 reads TGCAGTGCTAGAGTGACACAGGGTCTTCCCCTCCACTTT.

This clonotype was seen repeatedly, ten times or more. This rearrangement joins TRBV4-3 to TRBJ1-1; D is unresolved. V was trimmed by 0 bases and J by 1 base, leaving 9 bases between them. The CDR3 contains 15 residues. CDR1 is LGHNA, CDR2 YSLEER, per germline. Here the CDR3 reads CASSQDSRANTEAFF. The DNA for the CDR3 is TGCGCCAGCAGCCAAGATTCTCGCGCGAACACTGAAGCTTTCTTT.

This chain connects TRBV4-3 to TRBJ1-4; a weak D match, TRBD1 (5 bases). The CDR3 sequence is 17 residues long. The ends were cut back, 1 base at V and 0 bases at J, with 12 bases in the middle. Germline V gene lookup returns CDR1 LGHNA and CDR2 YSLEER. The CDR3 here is CASSQAWRDATNEKLFF. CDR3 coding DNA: TGCGCCAGCAGCCAAGCGTGGCGGGACGCAACTAATGAAAAACTGTTTTTT.

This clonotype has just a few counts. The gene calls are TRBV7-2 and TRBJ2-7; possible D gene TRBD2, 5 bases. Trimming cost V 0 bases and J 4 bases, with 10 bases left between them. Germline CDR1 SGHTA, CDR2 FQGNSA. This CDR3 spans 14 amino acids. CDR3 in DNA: TGTGCCAGCAGCTTAGCCCCGGAGGCATACGAGCAGTACTTC. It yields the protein CASSLAPEAYEQYF.

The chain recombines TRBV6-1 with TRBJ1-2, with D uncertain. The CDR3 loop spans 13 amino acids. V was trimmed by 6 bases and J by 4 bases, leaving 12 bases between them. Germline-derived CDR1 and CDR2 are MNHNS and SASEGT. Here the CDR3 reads CASRRGDLYGYTF. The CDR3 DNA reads TGTGCCAGCAGGCGGGGAGACCTCTATGGCTACACCTTC.

The chain's CDR3 is CASSYDRGLGYTF. The CDR3 nucleotides read TGTGCCAGCAGTTACGACAGGGGGCTTGGCTACACCTTC. This chain joins TRBV6-2 or TRBV6-3 and TRBJ1-2; TRBD1 agrees at 10 bases. The length of the CDR3 is 13 residues. Germline assignment: CDR1 MNHEY and CDR2 SVGEGT. V was pared by 2 bases and J by 7 bases, with 1 base of the junction left unmatched.

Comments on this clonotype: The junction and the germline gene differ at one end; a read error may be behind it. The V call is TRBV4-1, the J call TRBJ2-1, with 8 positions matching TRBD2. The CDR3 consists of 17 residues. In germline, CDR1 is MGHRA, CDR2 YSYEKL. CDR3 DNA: TGCGCCAGCAGCCCCGGACTAGCTACGGCTTGGGGCAATGACCAGTTCTTC. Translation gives CASSPGLATAWGNDQFF.

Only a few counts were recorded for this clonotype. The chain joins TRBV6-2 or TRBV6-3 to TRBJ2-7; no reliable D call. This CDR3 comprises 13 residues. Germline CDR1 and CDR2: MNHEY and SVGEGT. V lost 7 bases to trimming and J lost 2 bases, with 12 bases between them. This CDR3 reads CASTLEKPYEQYF. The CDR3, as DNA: TGTGCCAGCACTCTCGAGAAACCCTACGAGCAGTACTTC.

In DNA form, the CDR3 reads TGTGCCAGCAGTGACCGACAGGGGCGGGAAGAGACCCAGTACTTC. It translates to CASSDRQGREETQYF. This chain uses TRBV6-1 with TRBJ2-5; 8 bases are shared with TRBD1. The CDR3 is 15 amino acids. The V gene end was trimmed by 3 bases and the J gene end by 3 bases; junction bases not matched to a gene: 6. CDR1 and CDR2 (germline): MNHNS, SASEGT.

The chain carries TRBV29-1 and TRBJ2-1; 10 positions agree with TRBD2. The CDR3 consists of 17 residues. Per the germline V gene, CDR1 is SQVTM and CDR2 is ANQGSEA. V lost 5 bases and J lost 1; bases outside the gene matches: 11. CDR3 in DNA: TGCAGCGTTCGAGAGCGGGAGGGCCCTCAGTCCTACAATGAGCAGTTCTTC. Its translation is CSVREREGPQSYNEQFF.

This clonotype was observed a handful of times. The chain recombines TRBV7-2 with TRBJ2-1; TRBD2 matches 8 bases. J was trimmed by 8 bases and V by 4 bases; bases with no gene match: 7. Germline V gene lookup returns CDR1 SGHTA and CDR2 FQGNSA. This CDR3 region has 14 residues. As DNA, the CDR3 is TGTGCCAGCAGCTCGCGGACTAGCCGGGATGAGCAGTTCTTC. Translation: CASSSRTSRDEQFF. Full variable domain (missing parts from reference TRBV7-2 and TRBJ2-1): GAGVSQSPSNKVTEKGKDVELRCDPISGHTALYWYRQSLGQGLEFLIYFQGNSAPDKSGLPSDRFSAERTGGSVSTLTIQRTQQEDSAVYLCASSSRTSRDEQFFGPGTRLTVL.

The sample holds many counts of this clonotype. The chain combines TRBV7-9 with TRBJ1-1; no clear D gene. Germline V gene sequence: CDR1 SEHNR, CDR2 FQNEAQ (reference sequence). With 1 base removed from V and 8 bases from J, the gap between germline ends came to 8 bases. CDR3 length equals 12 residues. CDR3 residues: CASSLGYGEAFF. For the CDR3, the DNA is TGTGCCAGCAGCTTAGGGTACGGAGAAGCTTTCTTT.

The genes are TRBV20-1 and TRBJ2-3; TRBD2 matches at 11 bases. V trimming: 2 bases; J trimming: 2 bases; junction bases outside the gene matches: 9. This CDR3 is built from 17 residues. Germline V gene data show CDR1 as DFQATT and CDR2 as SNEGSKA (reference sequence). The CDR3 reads CSARWLAGGGITDTQYF. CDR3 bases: TGCAGTGCTAGATGGCTAGCGGGGGGCGGCATCACAGATACGCAGTATTTT.

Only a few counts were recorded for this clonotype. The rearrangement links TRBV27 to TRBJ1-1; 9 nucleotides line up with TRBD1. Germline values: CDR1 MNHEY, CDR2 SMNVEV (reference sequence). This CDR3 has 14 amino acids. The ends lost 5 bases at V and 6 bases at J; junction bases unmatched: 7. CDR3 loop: CASSLDRGNPEAFF. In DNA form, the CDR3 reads TGTGCCAGCAGTCTGGACAGGGGAAACCCTGAAGCTTTCTTT.

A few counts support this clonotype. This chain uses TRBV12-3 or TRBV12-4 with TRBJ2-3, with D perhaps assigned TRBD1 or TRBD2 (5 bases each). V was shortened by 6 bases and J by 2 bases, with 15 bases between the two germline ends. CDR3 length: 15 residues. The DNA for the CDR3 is TGTGCCAGCAGGTCGCAAGGGACGAACACAGATACGCAGTATTTT. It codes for CASRSQGTNTDTQYF.

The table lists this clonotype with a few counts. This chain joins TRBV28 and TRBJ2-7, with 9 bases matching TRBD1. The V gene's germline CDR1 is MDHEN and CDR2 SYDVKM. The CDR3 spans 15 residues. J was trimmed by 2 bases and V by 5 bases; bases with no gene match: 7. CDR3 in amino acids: CASSTRDRATYEQYF. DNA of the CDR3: TGTGCCAGCAGTACCCGGGACAGGGCCACCTACGAGCAGTACTTC.

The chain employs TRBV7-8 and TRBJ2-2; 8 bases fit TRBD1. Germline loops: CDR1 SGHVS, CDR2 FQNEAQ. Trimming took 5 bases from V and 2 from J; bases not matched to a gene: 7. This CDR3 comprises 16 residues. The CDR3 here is CASSPRQGRNTGELFF. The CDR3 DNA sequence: TGTGCCAGCAGCCCGCGACAGGGGCGCAACACCGGGGAGCTGTTTTTT.

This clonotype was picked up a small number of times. The DNA of the CDR3 is TGTGCCAGCAGTACCCCTGGGAGCACAGATACGCAGTATTTT. Translating gives CASSTPGSTDTQYF. This chain uses TRBV12-3 or TRBV12-4 with TRBJ2-3; D unclear. Trimming shortened V by 5 bases and J by 0 bases, and 9 bases separated the two germline ends. The CDR3 covers 14 residues.

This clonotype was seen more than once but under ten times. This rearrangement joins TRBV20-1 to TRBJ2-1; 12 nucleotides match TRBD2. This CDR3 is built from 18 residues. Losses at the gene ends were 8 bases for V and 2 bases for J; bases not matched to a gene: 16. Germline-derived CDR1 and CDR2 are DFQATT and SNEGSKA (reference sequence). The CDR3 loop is CSPISLAGGLTTYNEQFF. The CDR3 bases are TGCAGTCCCATCTCACTAGCGGGGGGCCTCACGACCTACAATGAGCAGTTCTTC.

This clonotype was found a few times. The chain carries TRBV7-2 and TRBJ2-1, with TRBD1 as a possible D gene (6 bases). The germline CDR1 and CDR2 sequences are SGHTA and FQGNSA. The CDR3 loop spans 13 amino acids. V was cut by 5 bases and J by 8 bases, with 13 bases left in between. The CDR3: CASSPQGLDEQFF. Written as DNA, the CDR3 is TGTGCCAGCAGCCCCCAGGGGTTAGATGAGCAGTTCTTC. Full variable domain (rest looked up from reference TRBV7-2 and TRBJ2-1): GAGVSQSPSNKVTEKGKDVELRCDPISGHTALYWYRQSLGQGLEFLIYFQGNSAPDKSGLPSDRFSAERTGGSVSTLTIQRTQQEDSAVYLCASSPQGLDEQFFGPGTRLTVL.

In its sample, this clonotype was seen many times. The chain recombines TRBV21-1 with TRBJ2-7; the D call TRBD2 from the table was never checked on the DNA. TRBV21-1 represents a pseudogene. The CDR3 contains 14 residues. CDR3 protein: CASSNTGGLNEQYF. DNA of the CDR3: TGTGCCAGCAGCAACACGGGGGGGCTGAACGAGCAGTACTTC.

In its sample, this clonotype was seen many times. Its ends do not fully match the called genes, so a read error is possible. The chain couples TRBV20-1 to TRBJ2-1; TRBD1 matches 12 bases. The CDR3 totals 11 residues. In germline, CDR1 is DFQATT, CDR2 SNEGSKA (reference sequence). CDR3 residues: CSAIRDRGQSF. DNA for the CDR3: TGCAGTGCTATCCGGGACAGGGGGCAAAGCTTC.

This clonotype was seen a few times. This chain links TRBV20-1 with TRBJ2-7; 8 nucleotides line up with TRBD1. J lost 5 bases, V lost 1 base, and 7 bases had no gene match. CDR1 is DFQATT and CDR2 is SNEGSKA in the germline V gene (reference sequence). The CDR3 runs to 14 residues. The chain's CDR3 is CSARVRTGWDEQYF. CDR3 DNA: TGCAGTGCTAGAGTGAGGACAGGGTGGGACGAGCAGTACTTC.

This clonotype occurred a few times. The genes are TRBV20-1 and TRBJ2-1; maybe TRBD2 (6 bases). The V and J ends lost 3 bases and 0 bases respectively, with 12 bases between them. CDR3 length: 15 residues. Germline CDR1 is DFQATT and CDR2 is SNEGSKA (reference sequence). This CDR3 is CSASFGGYSYNEQFF. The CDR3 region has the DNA TGCAGTGCTAGTTTCGGGGGTTACTCCTACAATGAGCAGTTCTTC.

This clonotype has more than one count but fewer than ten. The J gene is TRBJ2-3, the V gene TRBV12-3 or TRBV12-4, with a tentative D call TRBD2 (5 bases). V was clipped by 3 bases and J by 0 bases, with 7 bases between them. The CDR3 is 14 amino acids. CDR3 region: CASSFRTSTDTQYF. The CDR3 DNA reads TGTGCCAGCAGTTTCCGGACTAGCACAGATACGCAGTATTTT.